This paragraph reports one TCR beta chain. A second PCR, run for about 6 to 11 cycles, used a sample-barcoded 5' primer plus a J-beta primer mix. TCRdb re-called the 5' RACE reads with MiXCR, one entry per CDR3 protein. The data contain 1.5 million to 2 million distinct CDR3 sequences, about 28% of them seen just once; the ten biggest clones take up more than 6%. These data belong to a study of blood T cells in healthy people across ages. The CDR3 length is 16 residues. Germline CDR1 and CDR2: MNHEY and SVGEGT. The V gene is TRBV6-2 or TRBV6-3, the J gene TRBJ2-5; D is unresolved. The assigned J gene may be wrong: the sequence end matches TRBJ2-7 better. The sequence came from a woman in her 30s in good health. The source material was blood. CDR3 loop: CASSYLETAASYEQYF. The CDR3, as DNA: TGTGCCAGCAGCTACCTCGAAACGGCGGCGTCCTACGAGCAGTACTTC.